This TCR beta chain was recorded in a study of PD-1 blockade in classical Hodgkin lymphoma. Repertoires were generated with immunoSEQ multiplex PCR, while TCRdb's copy carries only in-frame clones and drops some. The sample includes 4,000 or so clones, 50% to 80% of them seen just once. From germline, CDR1 is SGHKS and CDR2 YYEKEE (reference sequence). The CDR3 totals 15 residues. J gave up 0 bases and V 5 bases, and 5 bases lay outside the gene matches. Time point of the sample: cycle 4 day 1 (C4D1), after 6 weeks of nivolumab. Exposure to brentuximab vedotin varied, and each patient had relapsed following autologous stem cell transplantation. It was by magnetic negative selection that CD8+ T cells were isolated from thawed PBMCs. Complete response, partial response or progressive disease constituted the best responses recorded. Only one count was recorded for this clone. Antigen specificity is unknown.

Study conclusions and caveats: Before treatment, TCR diversity in newly diagnosed patients was reportedly lower than in healthy donors. Why repertoires differed is undefined; disease activity or prior therapy possibly contributed.

V is TRBV5-5 and J is TRBJ2-1, with 7 bases lining up with TRBD2. The source material was CD8+ T cells from blood, sampled before the fourth cycle of nivolumab. The source of this sequence is a human donor with classical Hodgkin lymphoma. CDR3: CASRQERDSYNEQFF. The CDR3 DNA reads as TGTGCCAGCAGGCAAGAGCGGGACTCCTACAATGAGCAGTTCTTC.